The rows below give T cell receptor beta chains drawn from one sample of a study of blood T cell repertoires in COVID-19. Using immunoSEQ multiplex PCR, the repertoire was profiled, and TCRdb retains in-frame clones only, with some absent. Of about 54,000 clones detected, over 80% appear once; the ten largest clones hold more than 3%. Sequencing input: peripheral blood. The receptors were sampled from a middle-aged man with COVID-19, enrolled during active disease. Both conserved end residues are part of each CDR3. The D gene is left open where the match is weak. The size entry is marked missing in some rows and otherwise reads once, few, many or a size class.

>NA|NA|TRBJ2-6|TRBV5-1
CASSLDYPSGANVLTF
TGCGCCAGCAGCTTGGACTACCCCTCTGGGGCCAACGTCCTGACTTTC
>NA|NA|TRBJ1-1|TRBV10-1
CASSDRRGAGEAFF
TGCGCCAGCAGTGACCGCCGGGGGGCGGGTGAAGCTTTCTTT
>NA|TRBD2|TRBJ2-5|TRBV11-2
CASSLDSTSGETQYF
TGTGCCAGCAGCTTGGACAGCACTAGCGGGGAGACCCAGTACTTC
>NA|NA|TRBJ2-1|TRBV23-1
CASSHPTGTTNNEQFF
TGCGCCAGCAGTCACCCGACCGGGACAACAAACAATGAGCAGTTCTTC
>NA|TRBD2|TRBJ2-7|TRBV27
CASSSAAGRVYEQYF
TGTGCCAGCAGTTCGGCAGCGGGGAGGGTCTACGAGCAGTACTTC
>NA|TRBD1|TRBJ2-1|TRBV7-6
CASSLTGGPGDEQFF
TGTGCCAGCAGCTTAACAGGGGGCCCCGGGGATGAGCAGTTCTTC
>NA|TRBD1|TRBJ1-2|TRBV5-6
CASRGLGQGFNYGYTF
TGTGCCAGCAGGGGGCTCGGACAGGGATTTAACTATGGCTACACCTTC
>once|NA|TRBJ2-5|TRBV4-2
CASSQELGTALETQYF
TGTGCCAGCAGCCAAGAACTTGGGACTGCCCTAGAGACCCAGTACTTC
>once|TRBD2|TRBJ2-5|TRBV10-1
CASSRTSGLQETQYF
TGCGCCAGCAGTCGGACTAGCGGGCTCCAAGAGACCCAGTACTTC
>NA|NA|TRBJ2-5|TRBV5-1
CASSLAGTGAETQYF
TGCGCCAGCAGCTTGGCCGGGACTGGGGCAGAGACCCAGTACTTC
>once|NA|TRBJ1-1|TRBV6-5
CASSPRTTGSTEAFF
TGTGCCAGCAGTCCCAGAACTACAGGGTCCACTGAAGCTTTCTTT
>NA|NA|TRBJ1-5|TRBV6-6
CASSLSLTKKGGNQPQHF
TGTGCCAGCAGTCTGTCCTTGACAAAGAAGGGGGGCAATCAGCCCCAGCATTTT
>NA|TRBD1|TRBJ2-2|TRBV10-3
CAISGTGGTGELFF
TGTGCCATCAGTGGGACAGGGGGCACCGGGGAGCTGTTTTTT
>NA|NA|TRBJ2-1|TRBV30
CAWSVSVEQFF
TGTGCCTGGAGTGTATCCGTTGAGCAGTTCTTC
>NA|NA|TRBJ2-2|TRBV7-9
CASRRLVTTGELFF
TGTGCCAGCAGGAGACTAGTAACTACCGGGGAGCTGTTTTTT
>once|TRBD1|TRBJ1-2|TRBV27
CASSGTGTGINYGYTF
TGTGCCAGCAGTGGAACCGGGACAGGGATTAACTATGGCTACACCTTC
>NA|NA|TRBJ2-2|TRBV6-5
CASRRTGAGELFF
TGTGCCAGCAGAAGGACGGGGGCCGGGGAGCTGTTTTTT
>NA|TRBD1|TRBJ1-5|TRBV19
CASSSLGQGGNQPQHF
TGTGCCAGTAGTAGCTTGGGCCAGGGGGGCAATCAGCCCCAGCATTTT
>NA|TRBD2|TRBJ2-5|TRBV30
CAWGDYPKETQYF
TGTGCCTGGGGGGACTACCCCAAAGAGACCCAGTACTTC
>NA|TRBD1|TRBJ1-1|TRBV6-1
CASSERYGTGGLLSEAFF
TGTGCCAGCAGTGAAAGGTACGGGACAGGGGGCTTGTTATCTGAAGCTTTCTTT
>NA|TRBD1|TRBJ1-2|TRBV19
CAGGGENYGYTF
TGTGCCGGAGGGGGCGAGAACTATGGCTACACCTTC
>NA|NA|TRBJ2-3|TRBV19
CASSPGGTDTQYF
TGTGCCAGTAGCCCCGGTGGCACAGATACGCAGTATTTT
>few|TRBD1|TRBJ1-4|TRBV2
CASRERTGATNEKLFF
TGTGCCAGCAGGGAAAGGACAGGCGCAACTAATGAAAAACTGTTTTTT
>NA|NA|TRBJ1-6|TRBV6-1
CASSDRGSNNSPLHF
TGTGCCAGCAGTGATCGCGGCAGTAATAATTCACCCCTCCACTTT
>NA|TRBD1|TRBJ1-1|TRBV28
CASSAHGTGNTEAFF
TGTGCCAGCAGTGCGCATGGGACAGGGAACACTGAAGCTTTCTTT
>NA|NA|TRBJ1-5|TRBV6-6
CASSPTVSNQPQHF
TGTGCCAGCAGTCCAACAGTTAGCAATCAGCCCCAGCATTTT
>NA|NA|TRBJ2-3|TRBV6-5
CASSRDFYTDTQYF
TGTGCCAGCAGCCGGGACTTTTACACAGATACGCAGTATTTT
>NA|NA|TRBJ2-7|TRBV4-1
CASSLRDTFYEQYF
TGCGCCAGCAGCCTCCGGGACACCTTCTACGAGCAGTACTTC
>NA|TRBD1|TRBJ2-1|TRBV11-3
CASRTGAAEQFF
TGTGCCAGCCGTACAGGGGCGGCTGAGCAGTTCTTC
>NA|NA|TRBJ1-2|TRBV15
CATSRGDRSYGYTF
TGTGCCACCAGCAGGGGTGACAGGTCCTATGGCTACACCTTC
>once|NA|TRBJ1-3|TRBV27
CASRTGSSGNTIYF
TGTGCCAGCAGGACGGGGAGCTCTGGAAACACCATATATTTT
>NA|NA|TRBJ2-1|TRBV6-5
CASGRPGYEQFF
TGTGCCAGCGGCCGGCCGGGTTATGAGCAGTTCTTC
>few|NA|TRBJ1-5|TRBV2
CASSETLAGRFNSNQPQHF
TGTGCCAGCAGTGAAACCTTGGCAGGGCGATTCAATAGCAATCAGCCCCAGCATTTT
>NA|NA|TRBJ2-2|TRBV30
CAWSAGNTGELFF
TGTGCCTGGAGTGCGGGGAACACCGGGGAGCTGTTTTTT
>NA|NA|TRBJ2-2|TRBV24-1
CATSDFGGPNTGELFF
TGTGCCACCAGTGATTTTGGGGGCCCGAACACCGGGGAGCTGTTTTTT
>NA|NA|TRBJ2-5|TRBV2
CASSEGLAQETQYF
TGTGCCAGCAGTGAAGGGCTAGCCCAAGAGACCCAGTACTTC
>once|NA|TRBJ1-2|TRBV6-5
CASSYDTLYGYTF
TGTGCCAGCAGTTACGACACTCTCTATGGCTACACCTTC
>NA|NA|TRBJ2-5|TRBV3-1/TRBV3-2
CASSQVAGGETQYF
TGTGCCAGCAGCCAAGTGGCAGGGGGGGAGACCCAGTACTTC
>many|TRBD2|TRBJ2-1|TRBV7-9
CASSPRAGLANNEQFF
TGTGCCAGCAGCCCGAGGGCGGGACTAGCTAACAATGAGCAGTTCTTC
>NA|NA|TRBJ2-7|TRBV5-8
CASSLRGEQYF
TGTGCCAGCAGCTTGAGGGGCGAGCAGTACTTC
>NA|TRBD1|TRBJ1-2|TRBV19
CASSTATTGVSIGYTF
TGTGCCAGTAGTACCGCCACCACAGGGGTCAGTATAGGCTACACCTTC
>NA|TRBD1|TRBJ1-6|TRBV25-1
CASSEQGAVYSPLHF
TGTGCCAGCAGTGAGCAGGGGGCGGTTTATTCACCCCTCCACTTT
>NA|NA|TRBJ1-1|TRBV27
CASSLLAFPNTEAFF
TGTGCCAGCAGTTTATTAGCCTTCCCGAACACTGAAGCTTTCTTT
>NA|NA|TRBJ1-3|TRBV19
CATRAGQLGNTIYF
TGTGCCACCCGAGCTGGGCAGCTTGGAAACACCATATATTTT
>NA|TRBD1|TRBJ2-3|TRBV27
CASSPPTPDRECTDTQYF
TGTGCCAGCAGTCCTCCTACCCCCGACAGGGAATGTACAGATACGCAGTATTTT
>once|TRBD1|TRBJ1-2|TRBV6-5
CASSPRQGGGYTF
TGTGCCAGCAGCCCCCGCCAGGGGGGTGGCTACACCTTC
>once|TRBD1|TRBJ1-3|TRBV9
CASSPTPTGTGNTIYF
TGTGCCAGCAGCCCTACCCCGACAGGGACCGGAAACACCATATATTTT
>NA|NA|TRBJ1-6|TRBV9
CASSTTAEVFGSPLHF
TGTGCCAGCAGCACCACCGCGGAGGTTTTCGGTTCACCCCTCCACTTT
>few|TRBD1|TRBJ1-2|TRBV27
CASSFQRTGLRLPTNYGYTF
TGTGCCAGCAGTTTCCAGAGGACAGGGCTGAGATTGCCCACTAACTATGGCTACACCTTC
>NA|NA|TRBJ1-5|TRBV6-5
CASSYSGGDQPQHF
TGTGCCAGCAGTTACTCGGGAGGGGATCAGCCCCAGCATTTT